One and the same sample provided the 9 T cell receptor beta chains below, sequenced in a study of blood T cell repertoires in COVID-19. The protocol was immunoSEQ multiplex PCR, while the TCRdb copy is restricted to in-frame clones and leaves out a portion. Here the sample spans approximately 30,000 clones, roughly 92% being singletons. Sample: peripheral blood. The origin of the receptors is a human donor in a cohort sampled during active COVID-19.

The V gene is TRBV2, the J gene TRBJ2-2; TRBD2 might be the D (5 bases). Trimming stripped 5 bases from V and 4 bases from J, with 11 bases between. Germline CDR1 reads SNHLY; CDR2 reads FYNNEI. The CDR3 sequence is 14 residues long. The CDR3 DNA follows: TGTGCCAGCAGTCGGGGTCTGGGCACCGGGGAGCTGTTTTTT. Protein sequence: CASSRGLGTGELFF.

This clone was seen once. The chain has TRBV13 and TRBJ2-7; 12 nucleotides agree with TRBD2. CDR3 length: 16 residues. V shed 6 bases, J shed 2 bases, and the junction held 8 bases outside the gene matches. Germline V gene data show CDR1 as PRHDT and CDR2 as FYEKMQ (reference sequence). The CDR3 bases are TGTGCCAGCAGTGCGACTAGCGGGAGAGGAGCCTACGAGCAGTACTTC. It yields the protein CASSATSGRGAYEQYF.

The chain carries TRBV27 and TRBJ2-3, with D tentatively TRBD2 (7 bases). Germline loops: CDR1 MNHEY, CDR2 SMNVEV (reference sequence). The length of the CDR3 is 16 residues. With 7 bases removed from V and 2 bases from J, the gap between germline ends came to 19 bases. This CDR3 is CASMGHPGRNTDTQYF. Written as DNA, the CDR3 is TGTGCCAGCATGGGACATCCCGGGAGGAACACAGATACGCAGTATTTT.

The chain employs TRBV27 and TRBJ1-4; 7 bases map to TRBD1. This CDR3 is built from 19 residues. Germline V gives CDR1 MNHEY, CDR2 SMNVEV (reference sequence). V lost 6 bases and J lost 5; bases outside the gene matches: 21. CDR3 residues: CASRPWDSGGKSGNEKLFF. CDR3 DNA: TGTGCCAGCAGACCCTGGGACAGCGGCGGCAAATCTGGGAATGAAAAACTGTTTTTT.

This rearrangement joins TRBV4-1 to TRBJ1-6; no reliable D call. The CDR3 has 17 amino acids. Germline V gene data show CDR1 as MGHRA and CDR2 as YSYEKL. Trimming left V 0 bases short and J 4 bases short, with 13 bases between. In DNA, the CDR3 is TGCGCCAGCAGCCAAGACCAGGCAATTGTTTATAATTCACCCCTCCACTTT. Translated: CASSQDQAIVYNSPLHF.

The chain couples TRBV5-1 to TRBJ2-3; D not certain. The CDR3 sequence is 14 residues long. V lost 1 base to trimming and J lost 0 bases, with 6 bases between them. Germline assignment: CDR1 SGHRS and CDR2 YFSETQ. CDR3 amino acids: CASSLTESTDTQYF. CDR3 in DNA: TGCGCCAGCAGCTTGACAGAAAGCACAGATACGCAGTATTTT.

The CDR3 DNA is TGTGCCAGCTTACCTTGGGACAGGGCCCAAGAGACCCAGTACTTC. This sequence encodes CASLPWDRAQETQYF. The gene calls are TRBV18 and TRBJ2-5; TRBD1 matches at 9 bases. The length of the CDR3 is 15 residues. With 7 bases clipped from V and 1 base from J, the junction kept 7 bases outside the gene matches. The germline gives CDR1 KGHSH, CDR2 LQKENI.

The chain uses TRBV5-4 and TRBJ1-5, with D possibly TRBD1 on 6 matching bases. The length of the CDR3 is 14 residues. Trimming removed 2 bases from V and 2 bases from J, with 8 bases in between. Germline V gene sequence: CDR1 SGHNT, CDR2 YYREEE (reference sequence). The CDR3 DNA sequence: TGTGCCAGCAGCTTCGAGGGGGGCAATCAGCCCCAGCATTTT. Its translation: CASSFEGGNQPQHF. Complete variable domain (other parts from reference TRBV5-4 and TRBJ1-5): ETGVTQSPTHLIKTRGQQVTLRCSSQSGHNTVSWYQQALGQGPQFIFQYYREEENGRGNFPPRFSGLQFPNYSSELNVNALELDDSALYLCASSFEGGNQPQHFGDGTRLSIL.

This clone appeared a few times. The chain recombines TRBV18 with TRBJ1-5, with no clear D. Germline lookup yields CDR1 KGHSH and CDR2 LQKENI. The length of the CDR3 is 12 residues. The V gene lost 3 bases and the J gene lost 4 bases, with 4 bases spanning the gap. The CDR3 region has the DNA TGTGCCAGCTCACCCAGGAATCAGCCCCAGCATTTT. Amino acid sequence: CASSPRNQPQHF. The whole variable domain, remainder taken from reference TRBV18 and TRBJ1-5, is NAGVMQNPRHLVRRRGQEARLRCSPMKGHSHVYWYRQLPEEGLKFMVYLQKENIIDESGMPKERFSAEFPKEGPSILRIQQVVRGDSAAYFCASSPRNQPQHFGDGTRLSIL.